A single sample is the source of the 13 T cell receptor beta chains below, sequenced in a study of shared clonotypes between healthy human individuals. TCRdb keeps only in-frame clones here, not all; method: immunoSEQ multiplex PCR. The data show about 2,500,000 clones, with around 90% seen just once and 0.11% to 0.15% held by the top ten. Sequencing was carried out using naive CD4+ T cells sorted from blood. Subset in this sample: CD45RA+ positively selected. The source of these receptors is a man aged 18 to 30 in good health.

The gene calls are TRBV5-1 and TRBJ2-3; D is unresolved. The CDR3 covers 14 residues. The V end was cut by 1 base, the J end by 4 bases, with 10 bases between. CDR1 and CDR2 (germline): SGHRS, YFSETQ. The CDR3 DNA reads as TGCGCCAGCAGCTTGAAGGCTTCCGCAGATACGCAGTATTTT. Translating gives CASSLKASADTQYF.

This clone was found once. The chain couples TRBV6-1 to TRBJ1-1; D is possibly TRBD1 (5 bases). CDR1 is MNHNS, CDR2 SASEGT, per germline. The CDR3 consists of 16 residues. Trimming took off 3 bases at V and 0 bases at J, with 14 bases between the two ends. CDR3 loop: CASSDGTDYMNTEAFF. The CDR3 nucleotides read TGTGCCAGCAGTGATGGGACTGACTATATGAACACTGAAGCTTTCTTT.

The chain combines TRBV4-1 with TRBJ1-2; tentatively, D is TRBD1 (6 bases). Germline V gene sequence: CDR1 MGHRA, CDR2 YSYEKL. CDR3 length equals 12 residues. Trimming took 5 bases from V and 8 from J, leaving 12 bases between them. The CDR3 bases are TGCGCCAGCAGCTCAGGGGTGTGGGGCTACACCTTC. It encodes CASSSGVWGYTF.

This clone has just one count. V is TRBV18 and J is TRBJ2-4; 9 bases line up with TRBD2. Germline V gives CDR1 KGHSH, CDR2 LQKENI. The CDR3 runs to 15 residues. J gave up 4 bases and V 5 bases, and 6 bases lay outside the gene matches. This chain's CDR3 is CASSSQAGGKNIQYF. The CDR3 nucleotides are TGTGCCAGCTCATCGCAAGCGGGAGGTAAAAACATTCAGTACTTC.

Concerning this clone: In the same sample, other DNA sequences code for this CDR3. The chain carries TRBV4-3 and TRBJ2-7; TRBD2 matches 10 bases. V lost 0 bases, J lost 3 bases, and 5 bases stayed unmatched. This CDR3 is 16 amino acids long. Germline loops: CDR1 LGHNA, CDR2 YSLEER. This CDR3 is CASSQDGLAGGYEQYF. CDR3 nucleotides: TGCGCCAGCAGCCAAGATGGGTTAGCGGGAGGCTACGAGCAGTACTTC.

In DNA, the CDR3 is TGCGCCAGCAGCAAGGACAGGGCTAACACTGAAGCTTTCTTT. Residues: CASSKDRANTEAFF. The chain has TRBV10-1 and TRBJ1-1, with 8 bases identical to TRBD1. This CDR3 region has 14 residues. The J segment lost 2 bases and the V segment lost 6 bases, leaving 5 bases of the junction unmatched. CDR1 and CDR2 (germline): WNHNN, SYGVQD (reference sequence).

This chain connects TRBV7-8 to TRBJ1-2, with D perhaps matching TRBD1 (6 bases). Germline assignment: CDR1 SGHVS and CDR2 FQNEAQ. This CDR3 has 14 residues. V was shortened by 2 bases and J by 6 bases, with 13 bases between the two germline ends. CDR3 loop: CASSLRGAVNGYTF. The DNA for the CDR3 is TGTGCCAGCAGCTTACGGGGGGCGGTGAATGGCTACACCTTC.

This clone occurred once. The same CDR3 can be traced to other DNA sequences in this sample. The chain employs TRBV5-1 and TRBJ2-7; D possibly corresponds to TRBD1 (6 bases). Per germline, CDR1 SGHRS and CDR2 YFSETQ. The CDR3 spans 15 residues. V was trimmed by 0 bases and J by 0 bases, leaving 10 bases between them. In nucleotides, the CDR3 is TGCGCCAGCAGCTTGGGAGGGGGACCCTCCTACGAGCAGTACTTC. It yields the protein CASSLGGGPSYEQYF. Complete variable domain (other parts from reference TRBV5-1 and TRBJ2-7): KAGVTQTPRYLIKTRGQQVTLSCSPISGHRSVSWYQQTPGQGLQFLFEYFSETQRNKGNFPGRFSGRQFSNSRSEMNVSTLELGDSALYLCASSLGGGPSYEQYFGPGTRLTVT.

The chain has TRBV25-1 and TRBJ2-3; D not certain. Trimming cost V 6 bases and J 6 bases, with 7 bases left between them. Germline values: CDR1 MGHDK, CDR2 SYGVNS. This CDR3 contains 11 residues. The CDR3 region is CASRDRDTQYF. The CDR3 bases are TGTGCCAGCAGGGACCGGGATACGCAGTATTTT. The full variable domain, its missing parts supplied by reference TRBV25-1 and TRBJ2-3, is EADIYQTPRYLVIGTGKKITLECSQTMGHDKMYWYQQDPGMELHLIHYSYGVNSTEKGDLSSESTVSRIRTEHFPLTLESARPSHTSQYLCASRDRDTQYFGPGTRLTVL.

Regarding this clone: The same CDR3 also results from other DNA sequences found in this sample. J is TRBJ1-3 and V is TRBV6-1; TRBD1 matches 9 bases. From germline, CDR1 is MNHNS and CDR2 SASEGT. V shed 7 bases and J 4 bases; nucleotides not matched to a gene: 5. The CDR3 covers 14 residues. The CDR3 nucleotides are TGTGCCAGCACCTGGGACAGGGCAGGAAACACCATATATTTT. Translation gives CASTWDRAGNTIYF.

The rearrangement links TRBV5-1 to TRBJ2-7, with 10 bases aligning to TRBD2. This CDR3 has 15 residues. The ends lost 1 base at V and 2 bases at J; junction bases unmatched: 3. Germline CDR1 reads SGHRS; CDR2 reads YFSETQ. CDR3 sequence reads: CASSLRTSGPYEQYF. CDR3 DNA: TGCGCCAGCAGCTTGAGGACTAGCGGACCCTACGAGCAGTACTTC. Full variable domain (outside the CDR3, taken from reference TRBV5-1 and TRBJ2-7): KAGVTQTPRYLIKTRGQQVTLSCSPISGHRSVSWYQQTPGQGLQFLFEYFSETQRNKGNFPGRFSGRQFSNSRSEMNVSTLELGDSALYLCASSLRTSGPYEQYFGPGTRLTVT.

This chain connects TRBV6-1 to TRBJ1-1; perhaps TRBD1 as D (6 bases). CDR1 is MNHNS and CDR2 is SASEGT in the germline V gene. CDR3 length equals 15 residues. V lost 5 bases to trimming and J lost 8 bases, with 21 bases between them. The CDR3 region is CASSPGRAGAGEAFF. The CDR3 coding sequence is TGTGCCAGCAGTCCAGGCCGGGCGGGGGCTGGGGAAGCTTTCTTT.

CDR3 residues: CASWGTDNEQFF. Written as DNA, the CDR3 is TGTGCCAGCTGGGGGACAGACAATGAGCAGTTCTTC. V gene TRBV2 combines with J gene TRBJ2-1, with 7 bases aligning to TRBD1. Germline assignment: CDR1 SNHLY and CDR2 FYNNEI. J gave up 5 bases and V 8 bases, and 3 bases lay outside the gene matches. The CDR3 has 12 residues.